This T cell receptor beta chain was captured in a study of blood T cell repertoires in COVID-19. Whole-study context: Collection of acute and convalescent COVID-19 samples took place in the United States, Italy and Spain. T cells, B-cell-depleted T cells, or PBMCs supplied cDNA or gDNA.

In the study's own analysis: The authors estimated nucleated cell counts from reference gene primer amplification. TCRdb's copy holds only in-frame clones and misses some; the assay was immunoSEQ multiplex PCR. From that table come the V and J calls and clone size; the DNA was used to work out D and trimming. Of more than 200,000 clones listed, 65% to 90% are singletons. Sequencing was performed on peripheral blood. This receptor was identified in a man over 45 with acute or convalescent COVID-19.

CDR3 sequence (DNA): TGTGCCAGCAGTGAGGGTTTCGGGACAGGCGACTATGGCTACACCTTC. This codes for CASSEGFGTGDYGYTF. The chain carries TRBV2 and TRBJ1-2, with TRBD1 matching over 8 bases. Germline V gene data show CDR1 as SNHLY and CDR2 as FYNNEI. The junction had 9 bases not matched to a gene; V was cut back by 3 bases and J by 3 bases. CDR3 length equals 16 residues.